The subject of this entry is one T cell receptor beta chain. TCRdb's copy holds only in-frame clones and misses some; the assay was immunoSEQ multiplex PCR. There are approximately 290,000 clones in the sample; approximately 90% occur only once, and around an eighth lies in the top ten. The germline gives CDR1 MNHEY, CDR2 SVGAGI. CDR3 length equals 13 residues. V shed 4 bases and J shed 3 bases, with 8 bases lying between them. This entry belongs to a study of blood T cell repertoires in COVID-19. The source material was peripheral blood. This clonotype was obtained from a woman aged 60-70 years with acute or convalescent COVID-19. This chain joins TRBV6-5 and TRBJ2-3, with D tentatively TRBD2 (5 bases). The CDR3 region has the DNA TGTGCCAGCAGTTCTACGGGAACAGATACGCAGTATTTT. Translation gives CASSSTGTDTQYF.